Each of the 32 T cell receptor beta chains below was sequenced from the same sample in a study of shared clonotypes between healthy human individuals. The method was immunoSEQ multiplex PCR; TCRdb's version includes in-frame clones alone and lacks a portion of them. The sample contains some 2 million clones, 85% to 95% of which appear only once. The sample taken for sequencing was naive CD4+ T cells sorted from blood. The subset is: CD45RA+ positively selected. These TCRs come from a man aged 18 to 30 in good health.

The rearrangement uses TRBV6-5 and TRBJ2-7; D not certain. Germline CDR1 MNHEY, CDR2 SVGAGI. V lost 5 bases to trimming and J lost 8 bases, with 10 bases between them. The CDR3 consists of 11 residues. The CDR3 sequence is CASSEAYKQYF. CDR3 DNA sequence: TGTGCCAGCAGTGAAGCCTATAAGCAGTACTTC.

The rearrangement links TRBV23-1 to TRBJ2-3; tentatively, D is TRBD1 or TRBD2 (5 bases each). TRBV23-1 is an ORF, with its function uncertain. This CDR3 has 15 amino acids. Trimming took off 3 bases at V and 2 bases at J, with 12 bases between the two ends. The CDR3 is CASSHWGCATDTQYF. In DNA form, the CDR3 reads TGCGCCAGCAGTCACTGGGGGTGCGCCACAGATACGCAGTATTTT.

The genes are TRBV9 and TRBJ2-3, with D maybe TRBD1 (6 bases). CDR1 and CDR2 (germline): SGDLS, YYNGEE. V shed 4 bases and J shed 1 base, with 13 bases lying between them. CDR3 length: 15 residues. This CDR3 is CASSHRTDRTDTQYF. For the CDR3, the DNA is TGTGCCAGCAGCCACCGGACAGACCGCACAGATACGCAGTATTTT.

The chain carries TRBV27 and TRBJ2-1; TRBD1 matches 8 bases. The junction had 13 bases not matched to a gene; V was cut back by 5 bases and J by 4 bases. CDR3 length: 17 amino acids. CDR1 is MNHEY, CDR2 SMNVEV, per germline (reference sequence). The CDR3 here is CASSTKTGVGPYNEQFF. The CDR3, as DNA: TGTGCCAGCAGTACCAAGACAGGGGTTGGCCCTTACAATGAGCAGTTCTTC.

With respect to this clone: The same CDR3 can be traced to other DNA sequences in this sample. The chain links TRBV9 to TRBJ1-1; D unclear. Per germline, CDR1 SGDLS and CDR2 YYNGEE. Trimming left V 0 bases short and J 1 base short, with 7 bases between. The CDR3 is made up of 14 amino acids. CDR3 coding DNA: TGTGCCAGCAGCGTAGAGGGTTCGAACACTGAAGCTTTCTTT. This encodes CASSVEGSNTEAFF. The full variable domain, in which reference TRBV9 and TRBJ1-1 provide the parts outside the CDR3, is DSGVTQTPKHLITATGQRVTLRCSPRSGDLSVYWYQQSLDQGLQFLIQYYNGEERAKGNILERFSAQQFPDLHSELNLSSLELGDSALYFCASSVEGSNTEAFFGQGTRLTVV.

This chain links TRBV25-1 with TRBJ1-5, with 9 bases that match TRBD1. Trimming took 6 bases from V and 1 from J; bases not matched to a gene: 4. CDR1 MGHDK and CDR2 SYGVNS come from the germline V gene. The CDR3 totals 15 residues. Here the CDR3 reads CASSPGQGSNQPQHF. The CDR3 DNA reads as TGTGCCAGCAGCCCCGGACAGGGGAGCAATCAGCCCCAGCATTTT.

J is TRBJ2-7 and V is TRBV11-2; the D is unclear. This CDR3 contains 12 residues. CDR1 and CDR2 from the germline V gene are SGHAT and FQNNGV. V was trimmed by 5 bases and J by 3 bases, leaving 8 bases between them. The CDR3 loop is CASSPSFYEQYF. For the CDR3, the DNA is TGTGCCAGCAGCCCGAGTTTCTACGAGCAGTACTTC.

The chain links TRBV6-1 to TRBJ1-2; 7 bases align to TRBD1. Germline loops: CDR1 MNHNS, CDR2 SASEGT. The CDR3 covers 15 residues. The junction had 12 bases not matched to a gene; V was cut back by 6 bases and J by 5 bases. Here the CDR3 reads CASSVGTETLYGYTF. The CDR3 nucleotides are TGTGCCAGCAGCGTTGGGACAGAGACACTATATGGCTACACCTTC.

This clone was seen just once. The chain carries TRBV6-5 and TRBJ1-5; maybe TRBD1 (5 bases). The length of the CDR3 is 13 residues. CDR1 and CDR2 from the germline V gene are MNHEY and SVGAGI. Between the trimmed V and J ends, which lost 6 bases and 4 bases, there was a span of 10 bases. In DNA form, the CDR3 reads TGTGCCAGCAGGCAGGGTAAAAATCAGCCCCAGCATTTT. As protein: CASRQGKNQPQHF.

The chain has TRBV7-2 and TRBJ2-7, with 14 bases lining up with TRBD2. From germline, CDR1 is SGHTA and CDR2 FQGNSA. The CDR3 consists of 17 residues. Trimming removed 5 bases from V and 5 bases from J; junction bases left unmatched: 11. The CDR3 region is CASSPGTSGGRNHEQYF. The CDR3 region has the DNA TGTGCCAGCAGCCCGGGGACTAGCGGGGGCCGTAACCACGAGCAGTACTTC.

V gene TRBV30 combines with J gene TRBJ1-6; D is ambiguous. Trimming removed 2 bases from V and 4 bases from J, with 18 bases in between. This CDR3 region has 17 residues. Germline CDR1 is GTSNPN and CDR2 is SVGIG (reference sequence). This CDR3 is CAWSFHGQVKYNSPLHF. The DNA of the CDR3 is TGTGCCTGGAGTTTCCACGGGCAGGTGAAATATAATTCACCCCTCCACTTT.

The table lists this clone with a few counts. Distinct nucleotide sequences in the sample also encode this CDR3. V gene TRBV5-1 combines with J gene TRBJ2-3; D call uncertain. The CDR3 length is 12 residues. Germline lookup yields CDR1 SGHRS and CDR2 YFSETQ. Trimming took 4 bases from V and 0 from J, leaving 3 bases between them. The CDR3: CASSPSTDTQYF. DNA for the CDR3: TGCGCCAGCAGCCCTAGCACAGATACGCAGTATTTT.

The CDR3 DNA sequence: TGTGCCAGCAGCCAAGTTCCCGAGCGGCGCACAGATACGCAGTATTTT. Translation: CASSQVPERRTDTQYF. V is TRBV14 and J is TRBJ2-3; perhaps TRBD2 as D (5 bases). This CDR3 region has 16 residues. Germline CDR1 reads SGHDN; CDR2 reads FVKESK. Between the trimmed V and J ends, which lost 1 base and 1 base, there was a span of 12 bases.

A note on this clone: This same CDR3 is encoded by further DNA sequences in the sample. This rearrangement joins TRBV7-2 to TRBJ1-1, with 7 bases identical to TRBD1. The V segment lost 5 bases and the J segment 5 bases; nucleotides outside the gene matches: 5. Germline V gene data show CDR1 as SGHTA and CDR2 as FQGNSA. The CDR3 loop spans 13 amino acids. This CDR3 is CASSNQGGTEAFF. The DNA for the CDR3 is TGTGCCAGCAGCAACCAGGGGGGGACTGAAGCTTTCTTT.

For this clone: A far larger clone is one base from this, pointing to a likely read error. This chain connects TRBV30 to TRBJ1-1; D is uncertain. The V and J ends lost 4 bases and 5 bases respectively, with 11 bases between them. The CDR3 has 12 residues. Looked up from germline, CDR1 is GTSNPN and CDR2 is SVGIG (reference sequence). The CDR3 DNA reads as TGTGCCTGGACAAGGTCGGGAACTGAAGCTTTCTTT. Translated: CAWTRSGTEAFF.

This chain links TRBV6-1 with TRBJ2-7; a weak D match, TRBD2 (6 bases). The V end lost 5 bases, the J end lost 2 bases, and 13 bases lay between the germline ends. The CDR3 runs 14 residues. The germline gives CDR1 MNHNS, CDR2 SASEGT. CDR3 nucleotide sequence: TGTGCCAGCAGTCGACCGGGACTCCCCTACGAGCAGTACTTC. Amino acid sequence: CASSRPGLPYEQYF.

This clone was seen a single time. The V gene is TRBV30, the J gene TRBJ1-1; 8 bases map to TRBD1. With V trimmed by 2 bases and J by 9 bases, 11 bases remained unmatched. The CDR3 has 14 residues. Germline CDR1 GTSNPN, CDR2 SVGIG (reference sequence). The CDR3 region has the DNA TGTGCCTGGAGTTCTCCCCAGGGGGCGTGGAAAGCTTTCTTT. This codes for CAWSSPQGAWKAFF.

This chain uses TRBV11-2 with TRBJ2-3; 7 nucleotides line up with TRBD2. V dropped 6 bases and J dropped 0; count of bases not matched to a gene: 9. The CDR3 has 16 amino acids. Germline CDR1 is SGHAT and CDR2 is FQNNGV. CDR3: CASSLLSGGSTDTQYF. CDR3 nucleotides: TGTGCCAGCAGTTTGCTCTCGGGGGGAAGCACAGATACGCAGTATTTT.

V is TRBV18 and J is TRBJ2-1; TRBD2 aligns across 7 bases. Germline CDR1 reads KGHSH; CDR2 reads LQKENI. J was trimmed by 2 bases and V by 2 bases; bases with no gene match: 9. CDR3 size: 17 residues. This CDR3 reads CASSPGAPGGTYNEQFF. The CDR3 DNA is TGTGCCAGCTCACCAGGGGCTCCGGGGGGAACCTACAATGAGCAGTTCTTC.

This clone was seen many times. The identical CDR3 is also encoded by other nucleotide sequences in the sample. V is TRBV29-1 and J is TRBJ2-7; D gene uncertain. Trimming shortened V by 2 bases and J by 4 bases, and 6 bases separated the two germline ends. This CDR3 is built from 11 residues. Germline V lookup: CDR1 SQVTM, CDR2 ANQGSEA. The CDR3 is CSVEYSYEQYF. The CDR3 nucleotides read TGCAGCGTTGAATACAGTTACGAGCAGTACTTC.

This chain links TRBV9 with TRBJ2-1; TRBD1 is a possible D gene (5 bases). V was cut by 3 bases and J by 8 bases, with 9 bases left in between. This CDR3 comprises 12 residues. Germline CDR1 SGDLS, CDR2 YYNGEE. The CDR3 DNA follows: TGTGCCAGCAGCGGCGCAGGGTATGAGCAGTTCTTC. This codes for CASSGAGYEQFF.

This clone appeared a single time. The chain is built from TRBV5-6 and TRBJ2-7; 9 nucleotides align to TRBD1. The CDR3 runs to 15 residues. Germline values: CDR1 SGHDT, CDR2 YYEEEE. Trimming took 5 bases from V and 0 from J; bases not matched to a gene: 6. The CDR3 DNA reads as TGTGCCAGCAGTTACAGGGGGCTAATCTCCTACGAGCAGTACTTC. Translated: CASSYRGLISYEQYF.

This chain connects TRBV11-2 to TRBJ2-1, with D uncertain. CDR3 length equals 10 residues. V was cut by 8 bases and J by 8 bases, with 7 bases left in between. From germline, CDR1 is SGHAT and CDR2 FQNNGV. CDR3 sequence: CASSNYEQFF. The CDR3 nucleotides are TGTGCCAGCTCTAATTATGAGCAGTTCTTC.

The rearrangement joins TRBV6-1 to TRBJ1-1; no reliable D call. The CDR3 extends over 14 amino acids. With 1 base removed from V and 2 bases from J, the gap between germline ends came to 8 bases. Germline CDR1 MNHNS, CDR2 SASEGT. CDR3 loop: CASSEGSANTEAFF. For the CDR3, the DNA is TGTGCCAGCAGTGAAGGCAGCGCTAACACTGAAGCTTTCTTT.

The chain uses TRBV9 and TRBJ2-3; D gene unclear. The CDR3 runs 15 residues. Deletions cut 1 base from V and 2 bases from J, with 11 bases between. Germline CDR1 and CDR2: SGDLS and YYNGEE. CDR3 in DNA: TGTGCCAGCAGCGTAAACGGTGTGTTCACAGATACGCAGTATTTT. Translating gives CASSVNGVFTDTQYF.

This chain joins TRBV25-1 and TRBJ2-3; no clear D. The CDR3 has 15 amino acids. The V end lost 4 bases, the J end lost 2 bases, and 13 bases lay between the germline ends. Germline CDR1 reads MGHDK; CDR2 reads SYGVNS. CDR3 in amino acids: CASSVRLGPTDTQYF. The CDR3 nucleotides are TGTGCCAGCAGTGTTCGACTTGGGCCCACAGATACGCAGTATTTT. Based on the CDR3 plus reference TRBV25-1 and TRBJ2-3, the full variable domain is EADIYQTPRYLVIGTGKKITLECSQTMGHDKMYWYQQDPGMELHLIHYSYGVNSTEKGDLSSESTVSRIRTEHFPLTLESARPSHTSQYLCASSVRLGPTDTQYFGPGTRLTVL.

J is TRBJ2-1 and V is TRBV29-1, with D perhaps TRBD2 (6 bases). The CDR3 has 16 amino acids. Trimming took off 2 bases at V and 0 bases at J, with 14 bases between the two ends. Germline V CDR1 and CDR2: SQVTM, ANQGSEA. The CDR3 reads CSVESRRGSSYNEQFF. The CDR3 bases are TGCAGCGTTGAATCCCGGCGGGGAAGCTCCTACAATGAGCAGTTCTTC.

A note on this clone: The same CDR3 is also encoded by other DNA sequences in this sample. The chain is built from TRBV7-2 and TRBJ2-3; TRBD2 might be the D (6 bases). Germline lookup yields CDR1 SGHTA and CDR2 FQGNSA. Trimming shortened V by 5 bases and J by 6 bases, and 15 bases separated the two germline ends. The CDR3 runs to 14 residues. The chain's CDR3 is CASSLRRGSDTQYF. CDR3 DNA sequence: TGTGCCAGCAGCCTGAGGCGGGGTTCGGATACGCAGTATTTT.

The genes are TRBV9 and TRBJ2-1; D unresolved. The V end lost 0 bases, the J end lost 6 bases, and 10 bases lay between the germline ends. Germline lookup yields CDR1 SGDLS and CDR2 YYNGEE. CDR3 size: 14 residues. The CDR3 nucleotides are TGTGCCAGCAGCGTAGCTAGTTTAGTCAATGAGCAGTTCTTC. The encoded protein is CASSVASLVNEQFF.

This clone was recorded only once. The rearrangement joins TRBV18 to TRBJ1-4; D is unclear. The CDR3 is 15 amino acids. The V gene's germline CDR1 is KGHSH and CDR2 LQKENI. The ends were cut back, 6 bases at V and 0 bases at J, with 11 bases in the middle. CDR3 loop: CASSETKPTNEKLFF. The CDR3 DNA sequence: TGTGCCAGCTCGGAAACAAAACCAACTAATGAAAAACTGTTTTTT. Together with reference TRBV18 and TRBJ1-4, the CDR3 gives the full variable domain: NAGVMQNPRHLVRRRGQEARLRCSPMKGHSHVYWYRQLPEEGLKFMVYLQKENIIDESGMPKERFSAEFPKEGPSILRIQQVVRGDSAAYFCASSETKPTNEKLFFGSGTQLSVL.

V usage is TRBV7-2 and J usage is TRBJ2-2; 12 positions agree with TRBD2. V dropped 4 bases and J dropped 5; count of bases not matched to a gene: 2. The CDR3 is 15 amino acids. Germline V gene data show CDR1 as SGHTA and CDR2 as FQGNSA. The CDR3 here is CASSWTSGTTGELFF. The CDR3 nucleotides are TGTGCCAGCAGCTGGACTAGCGGGACGACCGGGGAGCTGTTTTTT.

CDR3 amino acids: CASRRTGDNSPLHF. The CDR3, as DNA: TGCGCCAGCAGACGGACAGGGGATAATTCACCCCTCCACTTT. This rearrangement joins TRBV5-1 to TRBJ1-6; 9 bases are shared with TRBD1. With 5 bases clipped from V and 5 bases from J, the junction kept 2 bases outside the gene matches. The CDR3 consists of 14 residues. Germline assignment: CDR1 SGHRS and CDR2 YFSETQ.